This TCR beta chain originates from a study of shared clonotypes between healthy human individuals. Between the trimmed V and J ends, which lost 0 bases and 4 bases, there was a span of 13 bases. CDR1 and CDR2 from the germline V gene are GTSNPN and SVGIG (reference sequence). The CDR3 runs 15 residues. Some clones are missing from TCRdb's copy, which holds only in-frame ones; the method was immunoSEQ multiplex PCR. The sample includes around 2.3 million clones, under 97% of them seen just once. As concerns this clone: Its antigen remains unknown.

Findings of the study overall: Between a handful of donors, naive CD4 clonotypes were shared at a level of about 5%.

This receptor was identified in a man between 18 and 35 years old in good health. This rearrangement joins TRBV30 to TRBJ1-3, with no clear D. The sample taken for sequencing was naive CD4+ T cells sorted from blood. Noted subset: CD45RA+ positively selected. CDR3: CAWSVDWIMGNTIYF. The CDR3, as DNA: TGTGCCTGGAGTGTAGATTGGATAATGGGAAACACCATATATTTT.